This record concerns one TCR beta chain sequence. This clone showed up just a few times. Its recognized antigen is unknown. The input lacks base qualities; no much larger clone sits a single base away. Each donor gave one peripheral blood draw, averaging roughly 100 mL, which was collected into heparinised tubes. A BD FACSAria II was used to sort naive, central memory, regulatory and stem cell-like memory CD4+ T cells with a panel that included CD45RO, CCR7, CD25, CD127, CD95 and CD27. Purity was above 98% for every sorted population. Right away, PBMCs were isolated by Lymphoprep density gradient centrifugation and were stained directly, with no culture step. Samples were stained and sorted in pairs, with one healthy donor and one patient per experiment, so that batch effects were minimized. This sample is part of a study of beta chain features in type 1 diabetes (dated by TCRdb to between 2018 and 2020). Study-level background: No differences in mean age, gender distribution, total cell number or subset yield were found between patients and healthy donors. In the study, recently diagnosed type 1 diabetes patients and matched healthy donors were compared on the TCRB repertoires of their sorted circulating CD4+ T cell subsets. A total of about 100,000,000 sorted cells were examined across all samples, and RNA yield correlated strongly with the number of cells per subset. Whereas all 30 or so donors provided naive and central memory subsets, regulatory and stem cell-like memory subsets were isolated from just 8 patients and about 8 healthy donors. Findings and caveats that apply to the study as a whole: Shorter templates might have been favored by PCR, but patient and control samples were amplified and corrected together, so both groups would have been affected equally by any skew. Because small numbers of individuals were included in the HLA sub-analyses, any influence of HLA type on TCRB rearrangement was left unresolved. At VDJ recombination sites, patients with type 1 diabetes made fewer insertions and deleted more nucleotides, a pattern implying thymic rearrangement abnormalities. A moderate but significant shortening of TCRB CDR3 length was observed in type 1 diabetes patients in all four CD4+ subsets. Naive, central memory and regulatory TCRB repertoires appeared to be more alike among patients than among healthy donors. Because cDNA rather than genomic DNA was sequenced, highly expressing activated cells could have been over-represented, although no difference in activation and CD3 levels was found between groups.

The entire amount of isolated RNA was reverse transcribed using the High Capacity cDNA Reverse Transcription Kit, so the sequenced TCRB transcripts were expressed ones. Naive, central memory and regulatory T cell samples underwent deep immunoSEQ sequencing, averaging about 3.3 million total reads per sample. Sorted cells were lysed in RLT buffer, and RNA was extracted using DNase-treated RNeasy Micro or Mini kits according to cell number. To prevent cross-contamination, every cell subset was processed on its own, while patient and healthy donor samples were processed together. The immunoSEQ multiplex PCR was used to amplify TCRB sequences from cDNA, yielding 87-bp fragments that span the CDR3 region. Amplicons were sequenced on the Illumina HiSeq platform. In the paper's pipeline: Synthetic template baselines were used to correct PCR bias computationally, reads within Hamming distance 2 were collapsed, and singletons that could not be merged were discarded. Reads were aligned against IMGT to assign V, D and J genes, CDR3 length and insertions or deletions at six rearrangement sites. Within each subset, clonotype counts were normalized to sorted cell number, and only after that were true diversity and Gini coefficients computed with the tcR R package. The overlap coefficient, calculated on TCRB nucleotide sequences, was used to measure repertoire sharing. This immuneACCESS table, as held by TCRdb, lists in-frame sequences with V and J called but not all clones. Of the missing ones, under half trace to an unresolved V gene in checked studies; the others have no known cause. D and trimming were read from the DNA, whereas the V and J calls and clone size are those reported in that table. Recorded for this sample are roughly 100,000 clones; under 30% of them occurred a single time. 0.53% of the sample belongs to the ten largest clones.

V is cut by 2 bases and J by 7 bases, and the space between the germline ends is 14 bases. The CDR1 and CDR2 encoded by the germline V gene are LGHNA and YSLEER. CDR3 length: 15 amino acids, cysteine to phenylalanine. Only the CDR3 region is kept as DNA, spanning 45 bases read in frame from base 1. The origin of this receptor is a woman aged 18-29 years with type 1 diabetes. The chain employs TRBV4-3 and TRBJ1-4; no confident D gene assignment can be made. The sequenced sample consisted of central memory CD4+ T cells from blood. The CDR3 sequence is CASSQSPRGSEKLFF. The nucleotide sequence reads as follows: TGCGCCAGCAGCCAATCCCCCCGCGGGTCTGAAAAACTGTTTTTT.